A selection of T cell receptor beta chains follows, all from one sample in a study of blood T cell repertoires in COVID-19. Some clones are missing from TCRdb's copy, which holds only in-frame ones; the method was immunoSEQ multiplex PCR. Of about 130,000 clones detected, around 79% appear once; the ten largest clones hold approximately 5.2%. The specimen sequenced was peripheral blood. The receptors were sampled from a woman in her 70s with COVID-19, enrolled during active disease. The CDR3 runs from the conserved cysteine through the conserved F or W.

TRBV5-6	TRBJ1-6	CASSLRLDNSPLHF
TRBV4-3	TRBJ1-6	CASSLIKGSPQSPLHF
TRBV4-2	TRBJ1-6	CASSQGAGWNSPLHF
TRBV10-2	TRBJ2-2	CASRPTVNTGELFF
TRBV6-5	TRBJ1-6	CASGQVAVNSPLHF
TRBV5-7	TRBJ1-1	CASSSEGKGTEAFF
TRBV12-5	TRBJ2-3	CASGWGGGTDTQYF
TRBV5-4	TRBJ1-1	CASSLGTPISEAFF
TRBV28	TRBJ1-5	CASSQEAVSNQPQHF
TRBV2	TRBJ1-1	CASRARTGDREAFF
TRBV4-1	TRBJ2-3	CASSQGPPDTQYF
TRBV5-4	TRBJ1-4	CASSLDSLNEKLFF
TRBV12-3/TRBV12-4	TRBJ1-1	CASSLEGTKAFF
TRBV4-2	TRBJ2-5	CASSQELQGGAKQETQYF
TRBV4-3	TRBJ2-5	CASSQKALPSSQTQYF
TRBV18	TRBJ1-1	CASSPLTGSTTEAFF
TRBV5-4	TRBJ1-6	CASSPDQGYNSPLHF
TRBV28	TRBJ1-4	CASSPTATNEKLFF
TRBV4-1	TRBJ2-3	CASSRQTGKAMGTDTQYF
TRBV30	TRBJ2-7	CAWSVSRAHEQYF
TRBV30	TRBJ1-5	CAWSPSGGRRAPQHF
TRBV9	TRBJ1-5	CASSVDGQASQPQHF
TRBV25-1	TRBJ1-2	CASSDAGTGIGGYTF
TRBV27	TRBJ1-2	CASSPRQGNALFFYGYTF
TRBV12-3/TRBV12-4	TRBJ2-3	CASRREPNTQYF
TRBV2	TRBJ1-1	CASRGPGNTEAFF
TRBV4-1	TRBJ2-2	CASSQAGAMGTGELFF
TRBV15	TRBJ2-7	CATSRGLLTEKVYEQYF
TRBV5-4	TRBJ1-1	CASSFGTLNTEAFF
TRBV5-1	TRBJ2-5	CASSLGQGMVQETQYF
TRBV6-2/TRBV6-3	TRBJ1-1	CASSYSSIGPTGEAFF
TRBV15	TRBJ2-7	CATSGIRTAPYEQYF
TRBV2	TRBJ2-1	CASSRQGSYNEQFF